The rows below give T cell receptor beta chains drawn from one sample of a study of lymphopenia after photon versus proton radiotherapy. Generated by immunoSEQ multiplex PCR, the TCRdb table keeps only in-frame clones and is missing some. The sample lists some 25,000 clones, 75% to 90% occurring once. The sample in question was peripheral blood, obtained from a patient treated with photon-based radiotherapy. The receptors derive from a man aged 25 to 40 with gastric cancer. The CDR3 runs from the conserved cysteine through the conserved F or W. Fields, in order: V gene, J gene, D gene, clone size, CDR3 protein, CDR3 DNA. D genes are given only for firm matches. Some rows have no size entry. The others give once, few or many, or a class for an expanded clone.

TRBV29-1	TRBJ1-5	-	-	CSVVADSNQPQHF	TGCAGCGTTGTCGCGGATAGCAATCAGCCCCAGCATTTT
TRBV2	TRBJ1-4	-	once	CASRFTGTDEKLFF	TGTGCCAGCAGGTTCACAGGTACAGACGAAAAACTGTTTTTT
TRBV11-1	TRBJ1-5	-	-	CASSPTDGSNQPQHF	TGTGCCAGCAGCCCTACGGACGGAAGCAATCAGCCCCAGCATTTT
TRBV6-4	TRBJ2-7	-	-	CASSNRQIVSYEQYF	TGTGCCAGCAGTAATCGACAGATCGTCTCCTACGAGCAGTACTTC
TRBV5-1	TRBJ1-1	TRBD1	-	CASSFRVGQGTPEAFF	TGCGCCAGCAGCTTTAGAGTGGGACAGGGTACGCCTGAAGCTTTCTTT
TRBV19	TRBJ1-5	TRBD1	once	CASSSTGSKHQPQHF	TGTGCCAGTAGTTCGACAGGGAGTAAGCATCAGCCCCAGCATTTT
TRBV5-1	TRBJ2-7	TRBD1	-	CASSLAGTDEQYF	TGCGCCAGCAGCTTGGCGGGGACAGACGAGCAGTACTTC
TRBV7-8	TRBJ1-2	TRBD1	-	CASSTGTGNGYTF	TGTGCCAGCAGCACCGGGACAGGGAATGGCTACACCTTC
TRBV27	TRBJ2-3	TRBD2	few	CASSLQSSGSTDTQYF	TGTGCCAGCAGTTTACAGAGTAGCGGGAGCACAGATACGCAGTATTTT
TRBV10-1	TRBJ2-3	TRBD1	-	CASSQDRLTDTQYF	TGCGCCAGCAGTCAGGACAGGCTCACAGATACGCAGTATTTT
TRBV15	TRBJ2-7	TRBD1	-	CATSRIGQGSREQYF	TGTGCCACCAGCAGAATTGGACAGGGGTCAAGGGAGCAGTACTTC
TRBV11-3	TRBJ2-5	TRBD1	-	CASSSSGGPGVQTQYF	TGTGCCAGCAGCTCATCAGGGGGCCCTGGGGTGCAGACCCAGTACTTC
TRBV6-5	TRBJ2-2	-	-	CASSYSRSRSRELFF	TGTGCCAGCAGTTACTCGAGGAGTCGGTCGAGGGAGCTGTTTTTT
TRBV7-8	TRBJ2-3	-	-	CASSAEGQTTDTQYF	TGTGCCAGCAGCGCTGAAGGTCAGACCACAGATACGCAGTATTTT
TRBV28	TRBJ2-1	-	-	CASSFLGSSYNEQFF	TGTGCCAGCAGTTTTTTGGGAAGCTCCTACAATGAGCAGTTCTTC
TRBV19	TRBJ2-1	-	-	CASATRGISYNEQFF	TGTGCCAGCGCTACTCGTGGCATATCCTACAATGAGCAGTTCTTC
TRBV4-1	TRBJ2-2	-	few	CASSRNTNTGELFF	TGCGCCAGCAGCCGGAACACGAACACCGGGGAGCTGTTTTTT
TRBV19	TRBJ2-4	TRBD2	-	CASSLRGVTSGGRNIQYF	TGTGCCAGTAGTCTTAGAGGGGTGACTAGCGGGGGGAGGAACATTCAGTACTTC
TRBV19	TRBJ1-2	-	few	CASKALTGDGYTF	TGTGCCAGTAAGGCCTTAACGGGAGATGGCTACACCTTC
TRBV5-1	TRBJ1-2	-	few	CASSDIRNNYGYTF	TGCGCCAGCAGCGATATCAGAAATAACTATGGCTACACCTTC
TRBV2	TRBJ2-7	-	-	CASSGTLYEQYF	TGTGCCAGCAGTGGGACACTCTACGAGCAGTACTTC
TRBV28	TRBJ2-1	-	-	CASSSGGSYNEQFF	TGTGCCAGCAGTAGTGGGGGCTCCTACAATGAGCAGTTCTTC
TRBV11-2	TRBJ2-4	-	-	CARRGTSLAKNIQYF	TGTGCCAGGAGGGGGACATCTCTAGCCAAAAACATTCAGTACTTC
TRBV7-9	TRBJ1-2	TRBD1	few	CASSEGTGNYGYTF	TGTGCCAGCAGCGAAGGGACAGGGAACTATGGCTACACCTTC
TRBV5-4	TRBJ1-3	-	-	CASSTMDGRGNTIYF	TGTGCCAGCAGCACGATGGACGGGCGTGGAAACACCATATATTTT
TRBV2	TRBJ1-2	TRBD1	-	CASRDRQNYGYTF	TGTGCCAGCCGGGACAGACAAAACTATGGCTACACCTTC
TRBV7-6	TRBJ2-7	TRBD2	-	CASSLLNWRGASYEQYF	TGTGCCAGCAGCTTACTTAATTGGCGGGGGGCCTCCTACGAGCAGTACTTC
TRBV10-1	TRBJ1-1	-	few	CASSSDKNTEAFF	TGCGCCAGCAGTTCGGACAAGAACACTGAAGCTTTCTTT
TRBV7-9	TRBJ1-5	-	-	CASSPEGMQPQHF	TGTGCCAGCAGCCCCGAGGGGATGCAGCCCCAGCATTTT
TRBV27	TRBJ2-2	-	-	CASSFGGTGELFF	TGTGCCAGCAGTTTTGGCGGCACCGGGGAGCTGTTTTTT
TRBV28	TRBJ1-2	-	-	CASSFESQPSYGYTF	TGTGCCAGCAGTTTTGAATCTCAACCATCTTATGGCTACACCTTC
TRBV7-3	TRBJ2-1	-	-	CASSLTKWGGASSYNEQFF	TGTGCCAGCAGCTTAACGAAGTGGGGCGGGGCGAGCTCCTACAATGAGCAGTTCTTC
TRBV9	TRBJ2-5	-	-	CASSATGEETQYF	TGTGCCAGCAGCGCCACGGGGGAGGAGACCCAGTACTTC
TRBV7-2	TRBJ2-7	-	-	CASSFLWGEQYF	TGTGCCAGCAGCTTCTTGTGGGGCGAGCAGTACTTC
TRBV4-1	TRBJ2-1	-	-	CASSLRVGVRVGYNEQFF	TGCGCCAGCAGCTTAAGGGTGGGGGTGAGGGTGGGGTACAATGAGCAGTTCTTC
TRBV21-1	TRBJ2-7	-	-	CASRVPPLRLSYEQYF	TGTGCCAGTCGCGTACCACCCTTAAGACTTTCCTACGAGCAGTACTTC
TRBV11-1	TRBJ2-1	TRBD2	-	CASAIGLAGYNEQFF	TGTGCCAGCGCTATAGGGCTAGCGGGATACAATGAGCAGTTCTTC
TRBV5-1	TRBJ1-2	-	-	CASSLDDSGGYTF	TGCGCCAGCAGCTTGGATGACAGCGGTGGCTACACCTTC
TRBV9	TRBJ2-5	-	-	CASSVGDLGTQYF	TGTGCCAGCAGCGTGGGGGACTTAGGGACCCAGTACTTC
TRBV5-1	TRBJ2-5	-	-	CASSLETGQETQYF	TGCGCCAGCAGCTTGGAGACGGGGCAAGAGACCCAGTACTTC
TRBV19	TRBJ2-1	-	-	CASSIDRAGTYNEQFF	TGTGCCAGTAGTATAGATCGGGCGGGAACCTACAATGAGCAGTTCTTC
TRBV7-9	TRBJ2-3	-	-	CASSLMWAGKQTQYF	TGTGCCAGCAGCTTAATGTGGGCGGGTAAACAAACGCAGTATTTT
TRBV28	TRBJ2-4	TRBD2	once	CASSSGGAGEAIQYF	TGTGCCAGCAGTTCCGGAGGTGCGGGAGAGGCCATTCAGTACTTC
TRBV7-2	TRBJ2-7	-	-	CASSSPDWEIHEQYF	TGTGCCAGCAGCTCCCCAGATTGGGAGATCCACGAGCAGTACTTC
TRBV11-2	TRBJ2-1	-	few	CASRRGLTGGEQFF	TGTGCCAGCAGGAGGGGACTGACTGGGGGTGAGCAGTTCTTC
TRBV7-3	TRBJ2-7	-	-	CASSQSSSYEQYF	TGTGCCAGCAGCCAGTCTAGCTCCTACGAGCAGTACTTC
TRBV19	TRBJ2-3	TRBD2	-	CASSIGGGSASTDTQYF	TGTGCCAGTAGTATAGGGGGCGGGAGTGCTAGCACAGATACGCAGTATTTT
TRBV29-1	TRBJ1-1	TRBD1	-	CSALTGGTEAFF	TGCAGCGCCCTGACAGGGGGCACTGAAGCTTTCTTT
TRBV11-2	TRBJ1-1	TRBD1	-	CASSYTGDTEAFF	TGTGCCAGCAGCTATACAGGGGACACTGAAGCTTTCTTT
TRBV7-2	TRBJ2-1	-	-	CASSSPNYNEQFF	TGTGCCAGCAGCTCCCCTAACTACAATGAGCAGTTCTTC
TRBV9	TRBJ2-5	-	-	CASSMTGTTQETQYF	TGTGCCAGCAGCATGACCGGGACGACACAAGAGACCCAGTACTTC
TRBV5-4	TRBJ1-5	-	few	CASSVDGSNQPQHF	TGTGCCAGCAGCGTGGACGGTAGCAATCAGCCCCAGCATTTT
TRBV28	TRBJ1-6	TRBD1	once	CASSWRTGNSPLHF	TGTGCCAGCAGCTGGAGGACAGGGAATTCACCCCTCCACTTT
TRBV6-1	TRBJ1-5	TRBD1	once	CASSADRSADSNQPQHF	TGTGCCAGCAGTGCGGACAGGTCGGCGGATAGCAATCAGCCCCAGCATTTT
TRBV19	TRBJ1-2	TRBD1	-	CASDRAGYTF	TGTGCCAGCGACAGGGCTGGCTACACCTTC
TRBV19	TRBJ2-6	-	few	CASSIGTDSGANVLTF	TGTGCCAGTAGTATAGGTACAGACTCTGGGGCCAACGTCCTGACTTTC
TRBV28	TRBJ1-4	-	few	CASSFPRGLEEKLFF	TGTGCCAGCAGTTTCCCCAGGGGACTAGAGGAAAAACTGTTTTTT
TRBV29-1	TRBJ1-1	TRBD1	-	CSARTGSNTEAFF	TGCAGCGCCCGGACAGGGAGTAACACTGAAGCTTTCTTT